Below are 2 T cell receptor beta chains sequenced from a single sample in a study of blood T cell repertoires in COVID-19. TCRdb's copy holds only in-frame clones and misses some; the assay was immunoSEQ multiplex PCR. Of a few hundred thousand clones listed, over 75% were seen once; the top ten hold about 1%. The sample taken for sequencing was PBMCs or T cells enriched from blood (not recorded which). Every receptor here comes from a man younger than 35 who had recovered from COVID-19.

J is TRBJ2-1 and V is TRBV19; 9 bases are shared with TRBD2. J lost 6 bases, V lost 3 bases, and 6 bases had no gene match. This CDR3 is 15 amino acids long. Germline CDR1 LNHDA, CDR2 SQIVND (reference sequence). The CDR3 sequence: CASSISSGTPNEQFF. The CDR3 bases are TGTGCCAGTAGTATTTCTAGCGGGACCCCCAATGAGCAGTTCTTC.

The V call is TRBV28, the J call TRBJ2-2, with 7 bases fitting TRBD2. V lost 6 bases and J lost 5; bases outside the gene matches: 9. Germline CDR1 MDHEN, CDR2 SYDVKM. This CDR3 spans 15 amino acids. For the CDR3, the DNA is TGTGCCAGCAGCTTCGAAGGGAGGGGAACCGGGGAGCTGTTTTTT. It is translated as CASSFEGRGTGELFF.